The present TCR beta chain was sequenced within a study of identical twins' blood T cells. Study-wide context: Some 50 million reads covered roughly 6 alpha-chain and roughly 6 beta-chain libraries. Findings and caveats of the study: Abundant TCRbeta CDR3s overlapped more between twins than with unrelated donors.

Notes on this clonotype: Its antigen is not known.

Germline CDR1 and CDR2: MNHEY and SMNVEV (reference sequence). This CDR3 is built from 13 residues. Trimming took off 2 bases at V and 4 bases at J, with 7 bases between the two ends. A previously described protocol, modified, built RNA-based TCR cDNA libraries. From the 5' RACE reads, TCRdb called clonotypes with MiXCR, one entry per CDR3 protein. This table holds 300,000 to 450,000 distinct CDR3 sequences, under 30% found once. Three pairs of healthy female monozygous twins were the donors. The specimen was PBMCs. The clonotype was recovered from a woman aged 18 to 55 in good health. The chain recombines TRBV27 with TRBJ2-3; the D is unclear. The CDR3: CASSLRRADTQYF. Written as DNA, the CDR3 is TGTGCCAGCAGTTTACGGCGCGCAGATACGCAGTATTTT.